This TCR beta chain was identified in a study of cytomegalovirus exposure and HLA in healthy donors. At the level of the study: Across more than 350 genotyped donors, 81% landed in the Caucasian-associated ancestry cluster. Study-level points and caveats: Later genetic work tied a missense DCLRE1C variant to beta-chain V and J trimming. TCR beta sequences reportedly predicted most subjects' HLA-A and HLA-B alleles accurately. Previously analyzed data showed that most TCR beta V segments were productive at a frequency of about 87% or about 30%.

Details on this clone: Its specificity is not known. The junction differs from germline at one of its ends, possibly a read error.

With 60 Vbeta and 13 Jbeta primers, the PCR was carried out. Generated by immunoSEQ multiplex PCR, the TCRdb table keeps only in-frame clones and is missing some. The data show about 150,000 clones, around 63% seen once. Germline V gene sequence: CDR1 SGHTA, CDR2 FQGNSA. The CDR3 length is 15 residues. What was sequenced was PBMCs. The TCR originated in a human donor in good health. The V gene is TRBV7-2, the J gene TRBJ1-1; 9 nucleotides align to TRBD1. The CDR3 loop reads CASRFRQGGKTEAFF. The CDR3 region has the DNA TGTGCCAGCCGCTTTCGACAGGGGGGGAAGACTGAAGCTTTCTTT.